This TCR beta chain was profiled in a study of tumor and adjacent non-tumor tissue in lung cancer. Study in general: The patients, around 10 men and about 5 women, were 31 to 76 with stage I to III disease.

Three rounds of nested PCR, following a modified ARM-PCR protocol, produced the TCRbeta library. MiXCR, applied by TCRdb to the multiplex PCR reads, yields one record per CDR3 protein. The repertoire has approximately 140,000 distinct CDR3 sequences, roughly 70% of them found once; the top ten carry 15% to 20%. The CDR3 runs 15 residues. Germline V CDR1 and CDR2: SQVTM, ANQGSEA. Note on this clonotype: A junction end diverges from the germline sequence, so it may reflect a read error.

This sample's RNA came from whole unsorted tissue. Source material: lung tumor tissue. This sequence originates from a man in his 60s with small cell lung cancer. V and J are TRBV29-1 and TRBJ2-1, with TRBD2 matching 8 bases. The CDR3 reads CSIEGRGGGGDKQFF. In DNA, the CDR3 is TGCAGCATTGAAGGTCGGGGGGGCGGAGGGGATAAGCAGTTCTTC.